The 6 T cell receptor beta chains below come from one sample, sequenced in a study of T cell responses to AZD1222 COVID-19 vaccine. Produced via immunoSEQ multiplex PCR; TCRdb's table is partial and in-frame only. The data hold 200,000 or so clones, with 75% to 90% observed a single time. The input for sequencing was peripheral blood, taken on day 0 of MenACWY control vaccination. Receptors were obtained from an adult in good health.

This clone appeared once. The V and J genes are TRBV2 and TRBJ1-6; 7 bases fit TRBD1. Germline CDR1 is SNHLY and CDR2 is FYNNEI. V lost 1 base, J lost 10 bases, and 13 bases stayed unmatched. The CDR3 sequence is 17 residues long. The CDR3 DNA reads as TGTGCCAGCAGTGAAGATGGTGCAGGGGGAAGATACTCACCCCTCCACTTT. Its translation: CASSEDGAGGRYSPLHF. Together with reference TRBV2 and TRBJ1-6, the CDR3 gives the full variable domain: EPEVTQTPSHQVTQMGQEVILRCVPISNHLYFYWYRQILGQKVEFLVSFYNNEISEKSEIFDDQFSVERPDGSNFTLKIRSTKLEDSAMYFCASSEDGAGGRYSPLHFGNGTRLTVT.

This clone was counted a single time. The V gene is TRBV18, the J gene TRBJ1-1; D unresolved. Per germline, CDR1 KGHSH and CDR2 LQKENI. The CDR3 contains 13 residues. V was cut by 3 bases and J by 1 base, with 6 bases left in between. Written as DNA, the CDR3 is TGTGCCAGCTCACCTACAGAGAACACTGAAGCTTTCTTT. This gives the protein CASSPTENTEAFF.

This rearrangement joins TRBV7-8 to TRBJ1-5; D might be TRBD1 (5 bases). The CDR3 has 16 residues. V was cut by 5 bases and J by 3 bases, with 17 bases left in between. Germline V gene data show CDR1 as SGHVS and CDR2 as FQNEAQ. CDR3 in amino acids: CASSRDAPTYNQPQHF. The CDR3 nucleotides read TGTGCCAGCAGCCGGGACGCACCGACTTACAATCAGCCCCAGCATTTT.

The chain has TRBV27 and TRBJ2-7, with D possibly being TRBD2 (5 bases). The CDR3 consists of 14 residues. Germline lookup yields CDR1 MNHEY and CDR2 SMNVEV (reference sequence). V dropped 2 bases and J dropped 5 bases, with 13 bases sitting between them. CDR3 region: CASSLDDRDDEQYF. CDR3 DNA sequence: TGTGCCAGCAGTTTAGATGACCGGGATGACGAGCAGTACTTC.

V and J are TRBV30 and TRBJ1-6; D uncertain. From germline, CDR1 is GTSNPN and CDR2 SVGIG (reference sequence). Trimming pared 1 base from V and 0 bases from J, leaving 7 bases between. The CDR3 is made up of 15 amino acids. CDR3 DNA sequence: TGTGCCTGGAGTGCAGAGAGCTCCTATAATTCACCCCTCCACTTT. This sequence encodes CAWSAESSYNSPLHF.

The chain couples TRBV7-8 to TRBJ2-7; tentatively, D is TRBD1 (6 bases). The CDR3 covers 15 residues. The germline gives CDR1 SGHVS, CDR2 FQNEAQ. Trimming cost V 2 bases and J 6 bases, with 17 bases left between them. As DNA, the CDR3 is TGTGCCAGCAGCTTATACAGGGACCGGGCCTCCGAGCAGTACTTC. Protein sequence: CASSLYRDRASEQYF.